This T cell receptor beta chain came from a study of T cells after yellow fever vaccination. Study-wide points: The booster saw the reappearance of most primary-vaccination clones (approximately 97% CD4, roughly 87% CD8).

This clonotype was counted many times. Its antigen is as yet unknown. UMIs were added to TCR cDNA along with a universal primer site when it was made by 5'RACE template switching. MiXCR, run by TCRdb on the 5' RACE reads, gives a single entry per CDR3 protein. The sample lists more than 110,000 distinct CDR3 sequences; under 7% were seen once. V lost 5 bases to trimming and J lost 5 bases; unmatched junction nucleotides: 5. The CDR3 contains 14 residues. The V gene's germline CDR1 is SGHRS and CDR2 YFSETQ. The input for sequencing was CD4+ T cells sorted from PBMCs, taken 10 days after the yellow fever booster vaccination. The TCR originated in a man aged 30 to 45 who received the YFV17D yellow fever vaccine. The chain couples TRBV5-1 to TRBJ2-1; 9 nucleotides line up with TRBD1. DNA for the CDR3: TGCGCCAGCAGTAACAGGGGGCGCGACAATGAGCAGTTCTTC. Its translation: CASSNRGRDNEQFF.